The next 12 T cell receptor beta chains were all read from a single sample in a study of T cell responses to AZD1222 COVID-19 vaccine. Only in-frame clones appear in the TCRdb table, and some are missing; sequencing was by immunoSEQ multiplex PCR. Of roughly 120,000 clones listed, 88% were seen once; the top ten hold roughly 4%. The sequencing here drew on peripheral blood, taken on day 0 of AZD1222 vaccination. These receptors all stem from an adult in good health.

The chain uses TRBV27 and TRBJ1-5; 8 nucleotides line up with TRBD1. In germline, CDR1 is MNHEY, CDR2 SMNVEV (reference sequence). This CDR3 comprises 15 residues. Trimming removed 3 bases from V and 0 bases from J; junction bases left unmatched: 1. The CDR3 coding sequence is TGTGCCAGCAGTTTGACAGGGGATAGCAATCAGCCCCAGCATTTT. Its protein is CASSLTGDSNQPQHF.

In this sample, this clone turned up once. This chain links TRBV28 with TRBJ2-1; TRBD1 matches at 10 bases. With 6 bases clipped from V and 6 bases from J, the junction kept 11 bases outside the gene matches. The CDR3 contains 16 residues. CDR1 is MDHEN and CDR2 is SYDVKM in the germline V gene. CDR3 nucleotides: TGTGCCAGCAGCCCCTTCCGGGACAGGGGTTTCAATGAGCAGTTCTTC. It codes for CASSPFRDRGFNEQFF.

This chain joins TRBV12-3 or TRBV12-4 and TRBJ2-7, with D possibly being TRBD2 (6 bases). This CDR3 comprises 12 residues. Trimming removed 5 bases from V and 9 bases from J, with 14 bases in between. CDR3: CASSGTGTRQYF. CDR3 in DNA: TGTGCCAGCAGTGGAACCGGGACTCGGCAGTACTTC.

V is TRBV6-1 and J is TRBJ1-5; D remains ambiguous. The germline gives CDR1 MNHNS, CDR2 SASEGT. Trimming took off 0 bases at V and 1 base at J, with 7 bases between the two ends. This CDR3 is 15 amino acids long. The CDR3 sequence: CASSEARLSNQPQHF. CDR3 nucleotide sequence: TGTGCCAGCAGTGAAGCGAGGCTGAGCAATCAGCCCCAGCATTTT.

V is TRBV10-3 and J is TRBJ1-1; 9 bases align to TRBD1. The junction had 6 bases not matched to a gene; V was cut back by 6 bases and J by 4 bases. Per the germline V gene, CDR1 is ENHRY and CDR2 is SYGVKD. This CDR3 contains 14 residues. As DNA, the CDR3 is TGTGCCATCAGCCGGACAGGGGTCGGCACTGAAGCTTTCTTT. Encoded protein: CAISRTGVGTEAFF.

The chain has TRBV5-6 and TRBJ1-1; D is unclear. The ends were cut back, 0 bases at V and 5 bases at J, with 8 bases in the middle. This CDR3 has 13 amino acids. Germline CDR1 SGHDT, CDR2 YYEEEE. The CDR3 nucleotides read TGTGCCAGCAGCTTGGGAATTTATACTGAAGCTTTCTTT. Translating gives CASSLGIYTEAFF.

This rearrangement joins TRBV3-1 (or the pseudogene TRBV3-2) to TRBJ2-1; D is unclear. The V gene lost 4 bases and the J gene lost 9 bases, with 19 bases spanning the gap. The CDR3 has 15 residues. Germline lookup yields CDR1 LGHDT and CDR2 YNNKEL (reference sequence). CDR3 sequence: CASSPPHVAAPEQFF. The CDR3, as DNA: TGTGCCAGCAGCCCTCCCCATGTTGCGGCCCCTGAGCAGTTCTTC.

This sequence joins TRBV6-5 and TRBJ1-1, with unresolved D. V dropped 5 bases and J dropped 8 bases, with 18 bases sitting between them. The CDR3 length is 14 residues. From germline, CDR1 is MNHEY and CDR2 SVGAGI. The CDR3 region has the DNA TGTGCCAGCAGTATCTCGAGGCCGACGGCGGAAGCTTTCTTT. Translation gives CASSISRPTAEAFF.

The chain uses TRBV27 and TRBJ2-7; 7 nucleotides agree with TRBD1. Per the germline V gene, CDR1 is MNHEY and CDR2 is SMNVEV (reference sequence). V lost 3 bases to trimming and J lost 2 bases; unmatched junction nucleotides: 10. The CDR3 is 16 residues long. CDR3 amino acids: CASSFTLPDRAYEQYF. The CDR3 bases are TGTGCCAGCAGTTTCACCCTCCCCGACAGGGCCTACGAGCAGTACTTC.

This clone was counted at least ten times. V usage is TRBV23-1 and J usage is TRBJ2-7; no clear D gene. TRBV23-1 is annotated as an ORF whose role is uncertain. V lost 8 bases and J lost 5, with 13 bases in between. CDR3 size: 12 residues. In nucleotides, the CDR3 is TGCGCCAGCTCTGAAGGACCCCACGAGCAGTACTTC. Residues: CASSEGPHEQYF.

The V and J genes are TRBV5-8 and TRBJ1-5; possibly TRBD1 for D (5 bases). The CDR3 consists of 15 residues. Germline CDR1 SGHTS, CDR2 YDEGEE. Trimming removed 0 bases at V and 3 bases at J, with 10 bases between. This chain's CDR3 is CASSLVGTTNQPQHF. For the CDR3, the DNA is TGTGCCAGCAGCTTGGTGGGGACCACCAATCAGCCCCAGCATTTT.

The chain has TRBV19 and TRBJ1-2, with a possible D match to TRBD1 (5 bases). The CDR3 extends over 14 amino acids. Trimming cost V 5 bases and J 1 base, with 11 bases left between them. The V gene's germline CDR1 is LNHDA and CDR2 SQIVND (reference sequence). The CDR3 DNA follows: TGTGCCAGTAGTTTCCGGACAAATAACTATGGCTACACCTTC. It encodes CASSFRTNNYGYTF. The entire variable domain, with the rest obtained from reference TRBV19 and TRBJ1-2, is as follows: DGGITQSPKYLFRKEGQNVTLSCEQNLNHDAMYWYRQDPGQGLRLIYYSQIVNDFQKGDIAEGYSVSREKKESFPLTVTSAQKNPTAFYLCASSFRTNNYGYTFGSGTRLTVV.